This T cell receptor (beta chain) was recovered during a study of blood T cell repertoires in COVID-19. Study information: The United States, Italy and Spain provided the acute and convalescent COVID-19 samples.

Looked up from germline, CDR1 is LNHDA and CDR2 is SQIVND (reference sequence). The CDR3 is made up of 13 amino acids. The V gene lost 10 bases and the J gene lost 3 bases, with 15 bases spanning the gap. Clones were sequenced by immunoSEQ multiplex PCR, and TCRdb holds only the in-frame ones, with some missing. Among 300,000 to 350,000 clones listed, about 88% were seen once. This clonotype was sampled from a woman under 40 who had been exposed to COVID-19. The sequencing input was PBMCs or T cells enriched from blood (not recorded which). The V and J genes are TRBV19 and TRBJ1-1; D gene uncertain. The CDR3 coding sequence is TGTGCCACCCAATGGAGGGTAGACACTGAAGCTTTCTTT. Amino acid sequence: CATQWRVDTEAFF.